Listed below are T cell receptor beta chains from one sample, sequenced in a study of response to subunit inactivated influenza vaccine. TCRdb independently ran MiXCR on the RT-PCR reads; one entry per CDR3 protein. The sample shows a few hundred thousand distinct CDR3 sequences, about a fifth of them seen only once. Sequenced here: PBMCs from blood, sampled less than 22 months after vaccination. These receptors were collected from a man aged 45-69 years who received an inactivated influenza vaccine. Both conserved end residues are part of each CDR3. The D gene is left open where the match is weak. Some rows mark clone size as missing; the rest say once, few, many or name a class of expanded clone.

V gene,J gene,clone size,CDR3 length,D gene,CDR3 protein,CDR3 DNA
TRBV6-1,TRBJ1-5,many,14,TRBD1,CASSPGTAYQPQHF,TGTGCCAGCAGCCCCGGGACAGCCTATCAGCCCCAGCATTTT
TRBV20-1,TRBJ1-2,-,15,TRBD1,CSADKTTGAHYGYTF,TGCAGTGCTGATAAAACGACAGGGGCTCACTATGGCTACACCTTC
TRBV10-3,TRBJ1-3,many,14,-,CAISDGGLRNTIYF,TGTGCCATCAGTGATGGGGGGCTGAGAAACACCATATATTTT
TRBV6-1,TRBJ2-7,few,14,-,CASSTDSTPHEQYF,TGTGCCAGCAGTACGGACAGTACACCTCACGAGCAGTACTTC
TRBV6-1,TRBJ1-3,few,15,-,CASSEDGYSGNTIYF,TGTGCCAGCAGCGAGGACGGCTACTCTGGAAACACCATATATTTT
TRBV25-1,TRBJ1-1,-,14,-,CASSAGRPNTEAFF,TGTGCCAGCAGTGCGGGCAGACCGAACACTGAAGCTTTCTTT
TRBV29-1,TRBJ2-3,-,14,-,CSVAAGSSTDTQYF,TGCAGCGTTGCCGCAGGGTCGAGCACAGATACGCAGTATTTT
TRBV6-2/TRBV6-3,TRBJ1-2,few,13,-,CASRLDRVYGYTF,TGTGCCAGCAGACTAGACAGAGTTTATGGCTACACCTTC
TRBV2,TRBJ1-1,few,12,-,CASTGEGTEAFF,TGTGCCAGCACAGGGGAAGGCACTGAAGCTTTCTTT
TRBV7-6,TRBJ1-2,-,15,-,CASSLTGTGVYGYTF,TGTGCCAGCAGCTTAACCGGGACCGGGGTGTATGGCTACACCTTC
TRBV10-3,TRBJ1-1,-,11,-,CAISEGKGAFF,TGTGCCATCAGTGAGGGGAAGGGAGCTTTCTTT
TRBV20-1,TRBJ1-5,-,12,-,CSANGANQPQHF,TGCAGTGCTAACGGGGCGAATCAGCCCCAGCATTTT
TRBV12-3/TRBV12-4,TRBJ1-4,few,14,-,CASSHGGGNEKLFF,TGTGCCAGCAGTCATGGCGGGGGGAACGAAAAACTGTTTTTT
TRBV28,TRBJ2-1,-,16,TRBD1,CASSRPSPGQGGEQFF,TGTGCCAGCAGCCGTCCGTCCCCGGGACAGGGGGGTGAGCAGTTCTTC
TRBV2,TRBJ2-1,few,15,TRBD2,CASTRLAVSYNEQFF,TGTGCCAGCACTAGACTAGCGGTCTCCTACAATGAGCAGTTCTTC
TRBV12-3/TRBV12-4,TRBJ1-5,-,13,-,CASSNRVIQPQHF,TGTGCCAGCAGTAACAGGGTAATCCAGCCCCAGCATTTT
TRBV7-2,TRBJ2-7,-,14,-,CASSPRQPFYEQYF,TGTGCCAGCAGCCCCCGACAGCCATTCTACGAGCAGTACTTC
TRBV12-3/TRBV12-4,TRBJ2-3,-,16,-,CASMLGLARNTDTQYF,TGTGCCAGCATGTTGGGATTGGCTAGGAACACAGATACGCAGTATTTT
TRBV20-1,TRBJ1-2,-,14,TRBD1,CSAGQDPWGYGYTF,TGCAGTGCCGGACAGGACCCTTGGGGCTATGGCTACACCTTC
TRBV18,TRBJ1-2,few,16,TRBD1,CASSPRTGPLNYGYTF,TGTGCCAGCTCACCACGGACAGGGCCTCTTAACTATGGCTACACCTTC
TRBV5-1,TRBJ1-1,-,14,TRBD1,CASRYGQAETEAFF,TGCGCCAGCAGATATGGACAGGCAGAAACTGAAGCTTTCTTT
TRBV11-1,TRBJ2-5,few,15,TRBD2,CASSTESGGQETQYF,TGTGCCAGCAGCACAGAGAGCGGGGGACAAGAGACCCAGTACTTC
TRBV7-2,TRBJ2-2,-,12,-,CASSLWAWELFF,TGTGCCAGCAGCTTATGGGCGTGGGAGCTGTTTTTT
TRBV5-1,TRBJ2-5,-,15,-,CASSLEPGILVDQYF,TGCGCCAGCAGCTTGGAGCCGGGCATACTCGTCGACCAGTACTTC
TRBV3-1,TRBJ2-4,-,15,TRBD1,CASSGTDIAKNIQYF,TGTGCCAGCAGTGGGACAGACATAGCCAAAAACATTCAGTACTTC
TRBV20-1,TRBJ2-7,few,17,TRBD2,CSASSSGGPGNSYEQYF,TGCAGTGCTAGTTCTAGCGGGGGGCCAGGTAACTCCTACGAGCAGTACTTC
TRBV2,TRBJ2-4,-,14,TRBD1,CASRPRTGEHIQYF,TGTGCCAGCAGGCCAAGGACAGGAGAACACATTCAGTACTTC
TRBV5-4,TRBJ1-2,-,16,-,CASSPTGTSLFYGYTF,TGTGCCAGCAGCCCCACCGGGACCTCCCTATTCTATGGCTACACCTTC
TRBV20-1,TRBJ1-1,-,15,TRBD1,CSASGQGGLRTEAFF,TGCAGTGCTAGCGGGCAGGGGGGCTTACGGACTGAAGCTTTCTTT
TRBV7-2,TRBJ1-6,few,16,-,CASSLFTPTVGSPLHF,TGTGCCAGCAGCTTATTCACACCAACAGTGGGTTCACCCCTCCACTTT
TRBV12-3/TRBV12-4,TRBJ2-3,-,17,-,CASSPEGPGFGVDTQYF,TGTGCCAGCAGCCCGGAGGGGCCCGGATTTGGGGTAGATACGCAGTATTTT
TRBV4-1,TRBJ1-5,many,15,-,CASSQDGQSNQPQHF,TGCGCCAGCAGCCAAGACGGACAGAGTAATCAGCCCCAGCATTTT
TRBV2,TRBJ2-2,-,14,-,CASNWDANTGELFF,TGTGCCAGCAATTGGGACGCGAACACCGGGGAGCTGTTTTTT
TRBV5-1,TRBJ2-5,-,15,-,CASSLAGGGAETQYF,TGCGCCAGCAGCTTGGCCGGAGGGGGAGCTGAGACCCAGTACTTC
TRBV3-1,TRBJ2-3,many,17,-,CASSQGLTGLLGDTQYF,TGTGCCAGCAGCCAAGGGTTGACAGGACTACTAGGGGATACGCAGTATTTT
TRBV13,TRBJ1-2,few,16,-,CASSFTRGVSNYGYTF,TGTGCCAGCAGCTTCACCCGGGGGGTCAGTAACTATGGCTACACCTTC
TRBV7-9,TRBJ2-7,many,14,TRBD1,CASSPRTGSYEQYF,TGTGCCAGCAGCCCAAGGACAGGGTCCTACGAGCAGTACTTC
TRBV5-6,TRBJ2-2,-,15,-,CASSQGRAKIGELFF,TGTGCCAGCAGCCAGGGACGGGCTAAGATCGGGGAGCTGTTTTTT
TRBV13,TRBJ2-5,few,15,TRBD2,CASSLLAGGRETQYF,TGTGCCAGCAGCTTACTAGCGGGAGGTCGAGAGACCCAGTACTTC
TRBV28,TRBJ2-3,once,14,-,CASSLGVIWDTQYF,TGTGCCAGCAGTTTAGGGGTGATTTGGGATACGCAGTATTTT
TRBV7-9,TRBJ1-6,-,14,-,CASSFGTYNSPLHF,TGTGCCAGCAGCTTCGGGACTTATAATTCACCCCTCCACTTT
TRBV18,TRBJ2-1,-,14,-,CASSPAASYNEQFF,TGTGCCAGCTCACCGGCTGCCAGTTACAATGAGCAGTTCTTC
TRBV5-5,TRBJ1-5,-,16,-,CASSLLGGDSNQPQHF,TGTGCCAGCAGCTTGCTCGGGGGTGATAGCAATCAGCCCCAGCATTTT
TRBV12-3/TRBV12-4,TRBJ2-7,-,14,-,CASSNSGTSYEQYF,TGTGCCAGCTCAAACTCCGGGACAAGCTACGAGCAGTACTTC
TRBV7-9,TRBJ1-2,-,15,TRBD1,CASSPTLGTGHGYTF,TGTGCCAGCAGCCCTACACTCGGGACAGGCCATGGCTACACCTTC
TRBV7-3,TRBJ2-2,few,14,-,CASSLFQNTGELFF,TGTGCCAGCAGCTTATTCCAGAACACCGGGGAGCTGTTTTTT
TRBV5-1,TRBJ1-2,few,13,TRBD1,CASSTGQGLGYTF,TGCGCCAGCAGTACCGGACAGGGTCTTGGCTACACCTTC
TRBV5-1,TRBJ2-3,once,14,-,CASSLTLAADTQYF,TGCGCCAGCAGCTTGACCCTAGCCGCAGATACGCAGTATTTT
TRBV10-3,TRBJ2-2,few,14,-,CAIRGPMNTGELFF,TGTGCCATCAGGGGACCGATGAACACCGGGGAGCTGTTTTTT
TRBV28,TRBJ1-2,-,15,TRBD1,CARSFNRDRGLGCTF,TGTGCCAGAAGTTTTAATCGGGACAGGGGGCTCGGCTGCACCTTC
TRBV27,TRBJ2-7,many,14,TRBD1,CASSLLGGRYEQYF,TGTGCCAGCAGTTTATTAGGGGGCCGGTACGAGCAGTACTTC
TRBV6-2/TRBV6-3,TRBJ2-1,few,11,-,CATREFYEQFF,TGTGCCACCCGGGAGTTCTATGAGCAGTTCTTC
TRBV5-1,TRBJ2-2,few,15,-,CASSQLGSDAGELFF,TGCGCCAGCAGCCAACTAGGGTCCGACGCCGGGGAGCTGTTTTTT
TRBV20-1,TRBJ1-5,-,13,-,CSAQPQGTQPQHF,TGCAGTGCTCAGCCGCAGGGGACACAGCCCCAGCATTTT
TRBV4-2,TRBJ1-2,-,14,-,CASSQGGRNYGYTF,TGTGCCAGCAGCCAAGGGGGACGGAATTATGGCTACACCTTC